The T cell receptor (beta chain) described here comes from a study of control samples from healthy donors and cancer patients. CDR3 length equals 16 residues. Germline CDR1 is LGHNA and CDR2 is YSLEER. V was clipped by 1 base and J by 1 base; unmatched bases: 6. A few counts support this clone. Sequencing used immunoSEQ multiplex PCR; TCRdb keeps in-frame clones, though not all of them. The sample records about 89,000 clones, over 75% being singletons. This TCR was recovered from a woman aged 40 to 50 in good health. Sequences were obtained from blood. The J gene is TRBJ1-1, the V gene TRBV4-3; TRBD1 aligns across 7 bases. DNA for the CDR3: TGCGCCAGCAGCCAAGTTTCGACAGGGACGAACACTGAAGCTTTCTTT. It codes for CASSQVSTGTNTEAFF.